This TCR beta chain was recorded in a study of cytomegalovirus exposure and HLA in healthy donors. Concerning this clone: Its cognate antigen is unknown.

Germline lookup yields CDR1 SGHDT and CDR2 YYEEEE. CDR3 length equals 15 residues. V was clipped by 0 bases and J by 5 bases, with 14 bases between them. Findings and limits, study-wide: Clusters of TCRs from the first cohort tended to co-occur in the roughly 120 validation repertoires (as a later analysis found). The authors confirmed in vitro that a few CMV-associated chains were specific for CMV antigens. Cytomegalovirus association was listed for 170 or so TCR beta chains. It was reportedly the case that the classifier diagnosed cytomegalovirus status with high specificity and sensitivity.

The table came from immunoSEQ multiplex PCR; TCRdb's copy has only in-frame clones and leaves some out. The table shows roughly 100,000 clones, with about nine tenths occurring only once. This chain links TRBV5-6 with TRBJ1-1; D gene unclear. This TCR was sampled from a young woman in good health and CMV-seropositive. The sequenced sample consisted of PBMCs. In DNA, the CDR3 is TGTGCCAGCAGCTTGGGACTTGGCTTCTTAACTGAAGCTTTCTTT. Its translation: CASSLGLGFLTEAFF.